The clone carrying this T cell receptor (beta chain) appeared many times. Using a CD8+CD4-CCR7+CD45RA+ phenotype, naive CD8 T cells were sorted. V was shortened by 5 bases and J by 8 bases, with 15 bases between the two germline ends. CDR1 is SGHVS, CDR2 FNYEAQ, per germline. The CDR3 length is 13 residues. The data are from a study of molecular identifiers for immune sequencing clone quantification. TCRdb analysed the PCR reads with MiXCR anew, one entry per CDR3 protein. Of 38,000 or so distinct CDR3 sequences detected, roughly 18% appear once; the ten largest clones hold less than 8.5%. This clonotype was obtained from a human donor in good health. Some libraries in this study had Jurkat cell RNA spiked in. V and J are TRBV7-6 and TRBJ1-1; possibly TRBD1 for D (5 bases). The sequenced sample consisted of naive CD8+ T cells from blood, with Jurkat cell RNA spiked in. Subset here: FACS-sorted CD8+CD4-CCR7+CD45RA+ naive T cells. CDR3 loop: CASSPLQGLEAFF. CDR3 bases: TGTGCCAGCAGCCCACTCCAGGGTTTGGAAGCTTTCTTT.